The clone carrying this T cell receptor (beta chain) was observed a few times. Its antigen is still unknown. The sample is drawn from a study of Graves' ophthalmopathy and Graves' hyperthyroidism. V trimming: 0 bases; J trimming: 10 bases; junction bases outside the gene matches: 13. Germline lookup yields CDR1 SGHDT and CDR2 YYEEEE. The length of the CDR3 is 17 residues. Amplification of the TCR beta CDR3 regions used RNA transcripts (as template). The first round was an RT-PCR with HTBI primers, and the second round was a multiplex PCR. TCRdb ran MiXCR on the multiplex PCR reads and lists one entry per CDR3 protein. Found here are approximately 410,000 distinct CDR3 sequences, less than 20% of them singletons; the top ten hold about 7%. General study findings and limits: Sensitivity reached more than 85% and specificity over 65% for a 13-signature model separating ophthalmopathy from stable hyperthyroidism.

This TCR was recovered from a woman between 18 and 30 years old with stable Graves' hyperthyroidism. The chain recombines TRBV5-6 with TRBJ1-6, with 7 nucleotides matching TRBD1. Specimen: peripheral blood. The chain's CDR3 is CASSLAEGTAFRSPLHF. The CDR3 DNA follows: TGTGCCAGCAGCTTGGCGGAGGGGACAGCCTTTCGATCACCCCTCCACTTT.